These 28 T cell receptor beta chains share one sample of origin, sequenced in a study of tumor-infiltrating lymphocytes in primary liver carcinoma. Germline DNA was also extracted, with blood RNA taken from unsorted whole blood. TCR beta cDNA came from about 0.45 ug total RNA, primed with a constant-region primer. Investigators got TCR beta libraries out of three nested multiplex PCR rounds, done with slightly modified ARM-PCR. In the first two PCR rounds, TRBV1-TRBV30 forward primers were paired with a C-beta reverse primer, and each round lasted around 10 cycles. TCRdb re-derived calls from the multiplex PCR reads in MiXCR, one entry per CDR3 protein. The sample yields 190,000 or so distinct CDR3 sequences, approximately 64% seen once. Sequencing was performed on peripheral blood. The receptors originated from a woman in her fifties or sixties with primary liver carcinoma and hepatitis B virus infection.

The chain recombines TRBV20-1 with TRBJ2-3; either TRBD1 or TRBD2 may fit D (5 bases each). Germline V gene data show CDR1 as DFQATT and CDR2 as SNEGSKA (reference sequence). Trimming pared 5 bases from V and 4 bases from J, leaving 16 bases between. CDR3 length: 14 amino acids. CDR3 nucleotides: TGCAGTGCTGGGGCTAGCAGGATGGCAGATACGCAGTATTTT. Amino acid sequence: CSAGASRMADTQYF.

In the case of this clonotype: A read error is possible here, since a much larger clone lies one base away. As the CDR3 is not closed by the conserved phenylalanine or tryptophan, this likely results from a read error. This chain connects TRBV10-3 to TRBJ1-2; D gene ambiguous. V lost 3 bases and J lost 2, with 10 bases in between. This CDR3 is 14 amino acids long. CDR1 ENHRY and CDR2 SYGVKD come from the germline V gene. CDR3 sequence reads: CAISENTQNYGYTS. The CDR3 region has the DNA TGTGCCATCAGTGAAAATACCCAGAACTATGGCTACACCTCC.

Remarks on this clonotype: One junction end does not reproduce the germline sequence, and a read error may be involved. The V gene is TRBV11-3, the J gene TRBJ2-1; perhaps TRBD2 as D (5 bases). The CDR3 loop spans 15 amino acids. CDR1 is SGHNT and CDR2 is YENEEA in the germline V gene. The chain's CDR3 is CASSLDRGSTNEQLF. The CDR3 DNA sequence: TGTGCCAGCAGCTTAGATCGGGGTAGCACCAATGAGCAGCTCTTC.

At least ten counts were recorded for this clonotype. The chain is built from TRBV6-5 and TRBJ1-4, with 9 bases lining up with TRBD1. The CDR3 sequence is 13 residues long. Unmatched junction bases numbered 3, after V lost 6 bases and J lost 7 bases. Germline V gives CDR1 MNHEY, CDR2 SVGAGI. This CDR3 reads CASRGQGGEKLFF. CDR3 nucleotides: TGTGCCAGCAGGGGACAGGGTGGTGAAAAACTGTTTTTT.

With regard to this clonotype: This CDR3 is missing its conserved last phenylalanine or tryptophan, likely due to a read error. V and J are TRBV11-3 and TRBJ1-1; D call uncertain. There are 16 residues in the CDR3. CDR1 SGHNT and CDR2 YENEEA come from the germline V gene. CDR3 bases: TGTGCCAGCAGCTTAATCGGGGAATACCGGAACACCGAAGCTTTCATT. Translating it yields CASSLIGEYRNTEAFI.

Notes on this clonotype: Its ends do not fully match the called genes, so a read error is possible. The V gene is TRBV11-3, the J gene TRBJ2-1; possibly TRBD2 for D (7 bases). The length of the CDR3 is 17 residues. Per germline, CDR1 SGHNT and CDR2 YENEEA. The CDR3 coding sequence is TGTGCCAGTAGCTCCCGGGGGGCTCGGACCATGGGCAATGAGCACTTCTTC. This gives the protein CASSSRGARTMGNEHFF.

The rearrangement uses TRBV11-2 and TRBJ2-1; perhaps TRBD1 as D (9 bases). Germline values: CDR1 SGHAT, CDR2 FQNNGV. CDR3 length equals 14 residues. Here the CDR3 reads CTISGGQGYNEQFF. Written as DNA, the CDR3 is TGTACCATCAGCGGGGGACAGGGATACAATGAGCAGTTCTTC. Filled out from reference TRBV11-2 and TRBJ2-1, the complete variable domain reads EAGVAQSPRYKIIEKRQSVAFWCNPISGHATLYWYQQILGQGPKLLIQFQNNGVVDDSQLPKDRFSAERLKGVDSTLKIQPAKLEDSAVYLCTISGGQGYNEQFFGPGTRLTVL.

This clonotype was detected ten times or more. This chain uses TRBV5-4 with TRBJ2-1, with D tentatively TRBD1 (5 bases). The CDR3 is 16 amino acids. Germline CDR1 SGHNT, CDR2 YYREEE (reference sequence). Trimming cost V 2 bases and J 5 bases, with 17 bases left between them. The CDR3 reads CASSFDLGREDNEQFF. CDR3 in DNA: TGTGCCAGCAGCTTCGATCTGGGCAGGGAAGACAATGAGCAGTTCTTC.

CDR3: CASSLSTGNTEAFF. The CDR3 DNA is TGTGCCAGCAGCTTATCGACAGGGAACACTGAAGCTTTCTTT. The V call is TRBV7-9, the J call TRBJ1-1, with D maybe TRBD1 (6 bases). In germline, CDR1 is SEHNR, CDR2 FQNEAQ (reference sequence). The CDR3 runs to 14 residues. Trimming took 2 bases from V and 1 from J, leaving 8 bases between them.

This clonotype was recorded a few times. This chain joins TRBV28 and TRBJ2-2; D remains ambiguous. The CDR3 runs 14 residues. The V end lost 6 bases, the J end lost 2 bases, and 10 bases lay between the germline ends. Per the germline V gene, CDR1 is MDHEN and CDR2 is SYDVKM. The CDR3 protein is CASRWTLNTGELFF. For the CDR3, the DNA is TGTGCCAGCAGGTGGACCCTTAACACCGGGGAGCTGTTTTTT.

V and J are TRBV10-3 and TRBJ2-4, with TRBD2 as a possible D gene (6 bases). The germline V gene has CDR1 ENHRY and CDR2 SYGVKD. CDR3 size: 16 residues. V was trimmed by 3 bases and J by 9 bases, leaving 21 bases between them. The chain's CDR3 is CAISDTTSEVRSIQYF. For the CDR3, the DNA is TGTGCCATCAGTGATACGACTAGTGAGGTGCGCAGCATTCAGTACTTC.

This clonotype has ten or more counts. The chain is built from TRBV10-1 and TRBJ1-2; unclear D gene. Deletions cut 3 bases from V and 4 bases from J, with 12 bases between. CDR1 and CDR2 (germline): WNHNN, SYGVQD (reference sequence). This CDR3 has 14 residues. The CDR3 DNA reads TGCGCCAGCAGTGAACTGGGGATCGTCTATGGCTACACCTTC. Protein product: CASSELGIVYGYTF.

Ten or more counts support this clonotype. V is TRBV6-6 and J is TRBJ2-1, with 7 bases lining up with TRBD1. The junction had 12 bases not matched to a gene; V was cut back by 5 bases and J by 5 bases. Germline-derived CDR1 and CDR2 are MNHNY and SVGAGI (reference sequence). The CDR3 has 16 residues. The CDR3: CASSKPTGMGDNEQFF. Here the CDR3 DNA reads TGTGCCAGCAGTAAACCGACAGGGATGGGGGACAATGAGCAGTTCTTC.

The sample holds many counts of this clonotype. The chain uses TRBV11-2 and TRBJ2-4; unclear D gene. This CDR3 comprises 12 residues. V was pared by 1 base and J by 10 bases, with 8 bases between. Per the germline V gene, CDR1 is SGHAT and CDR2 is FQNNGV. The CDR3 is CASSLVGIIQYF. DNA of the CDR3: TGTGCCAGCAGCTTAGTTGGGATTATTCAGTACTTC.

On this clonotype itself: A much larger clone lies one base from this, so it may be a read error. This chain joins TRBV6-2 or TRBV6-3 and TRBJ2-3; D unclear. Germline lookup yields CDR1 MNHEY and CDR2 SVGEGT. The CDR3 spans 14 residues. CDR3 sequence: CASSYLPSRDTQYF. The CDR3 DNA sequence: TGTGCCAGCAGTTACCTGCCCAGCAGAGATACGCAGTATTTT.

Only a few counts were recorded for this clonotype. The V call is TRBV6-1, the J call TRBJ1-5; D is ambiguous. The germline gives CDR1 MNHNS, CDR2 SASEGT. The CDR3 is made up of 12 amino acids. V was trimmed by 3 bases and J by 9 bases, leaving 9 bases between them. CDR3 protein: CASSELLRPQHF. CDR3 nucleotide sequence: TGTGCCAGCAGTGAGCTTCTACGGCCCCAGCATTTT.

With respect to this clonotype: An end of the junction differs from the germline gene, which may be a read error. The chain links TRBV12-3 or TRBV12-4 to TRBJ2-5, with D hard to call. The CDR3 runs 11 residues. The CDR3 DNA reads as TGTGACAGCAGCGTCGGTGAGACCCAGCACTTC. This codes for CDSSVGETQHF.

The gene calls are TRBV12-3 or TRBV12-4 and TRBJ1-4, with TRBD1 matching 7 bases. V lost 11 bases, J lost 8 bases, and 20 bases stayed unmatched. This CDR3 contains 16 residues. The CDR3 coding sequence is TGTGCCTACAGTTTAGGACAGGCCAGGGGAGGGGAAAAACTGTTTTTT. Encoded protein: CAYSLGQARGGEKLFF.

This clonotype has only one observation. The CDR3 region is CASSYSRTIDFEAFF. Written as DNA, the CDR3 is TGTGCCAGCAGTTACTCGAGAACAATCGACTTTGAGGCTTTCTTT. The V call is TRBV6-5, the J call TRBJ1-1; no definite D call. Germline CDR1 MNHEY, CDR2 SVGAGI. V lost 0 bases and J 11 bases, leaving 19 bases between the germline ends. This CDR3 comprises 15 residues.

The chain employs TRBV5-1 and TRBJ1-1, with D perhaps matching TRBD1 (6 bases). This CDR3 spans 14 amino acids. Germline V CDR1 and CDR2: SGHRS, YFSETQ. V lost 8 bases to trimming and J lost 1 base, with 15 bases between them. In nucleotides, the CDR3 is TGCGCCAGTCGACTAACAGGGAAGAACACTGAAGCTTTCTTT. Translation gives CASRLTGKNTEAFF.

Note on this clonotype: At one end, the junction sequence differs from germline, possibly due to a read error. The chain uses TRBV5-1 and TRBJ2-2, with D maybe TRBD2 (5 bases). Looked up from germline, CDR1 is SGHRS and CDR2 is YFSETQ. The CDR3 sequence is 14 residues long. The CDR3 spells CVSSLEAYTGELFF. In nucleotides, the CDR3 is TGCGTCAGCAGCTTGGAGGCCTACACCGGGGAGCTGTTTTTT. Together with reference TRBV5-1 and TRBJ2-2, the CDR3 gives the full variable domain: KAGVTQTPRYLIKTRGQQVTLSCSPISGHRSVSWYQQTPGQGLQFLFEYFSETQRNKGNFPGRFSGRQFSNSRSEMNVSTLELGDSALYLCVSSLEAYTGELFFGEGSRLTVL.

The chain employs TRBV21-1 and TRBJ1-5. TRBV21-1 is noted as a pseudogene. The CDR3 is made up of 16 amino acids. Here the CDR3 reads CASSKRGIRCNQPQHF. Here the CDR3 DNA reads TGTGCCAGCAGCAAACGGGGTATTAGATGCAATCAGCCCCAGCATTTT.

As for this clonotype: Since a much larger clone is just one base distant, this may be a read error. The chain recombines TRBV6-1 with TRBJ1-2; 11 bases are a match to TRBD1. This CDR3 has 13 residues. Germline V gene data show CDR1 as MNHNS and CDR2 as SASEGT. CDR3 in amino acids: CVSRDRGFLGYTF. As DNA, the CDR3 is TGTGTCAGCCGGGACAGGGGGTTCTTAGGCTACACCTTC.

As to this clonotype: Just one base apart from a much larger clone, this may be a read error. The V and J genes are TRBV5-4 and TRBJ2-2; TRBD1 might be the D (6 bases). Looked up from germline, CDR1 is SGHNT and CDR2 is YYREEE (reference sequence). The CDR3 is 15 residues long. This CDR3 is CASSSRDTYDGKLFF. The CDR3 nucleotides are TGTGCCAGCAGCTCCCGGGACACCTATGACGGGAAGCTGTTTTTT.

The chain carries TRBV24-1 and TRBJ2-5; unclear D gene. V lost 1 base to trimming and J lost 3 bases, with 5 bases between them. Germline V CDR1 and CDR2: KGHDR, SFDVKD. CDR3 length: 13 amino acids. The CDR3 is CATSDFREETQYF. The CDR3 nucleotides read TGTGCCACCAGTGATTTCCGGGAAGAGACCCAGTACTTC.

Concerning this clonotype: The junction departs from the called germline gene at one end, perhaps through a read error. The chain combines TRBV19 with TRBJ1-5; 8 bases map to TRBD1. The CDR3 extends over 16 amino acids. From germline, CDR1 is LNHDA and CDR2 SQIVND (reference sequence). The CDR3 DNA follows: TGTGCCAGTAGTACCAGACAGGGGAAGGACAATCAGCCCAAGCATTTT. This encodes CASSTRQGKDNQPKHF.

As for this clonotype: One end of the junction does not line up with germline, which may come from a read error. This chain connects TRBV7-9 to TRBJ2-7; no clear D gene. The CDR3 runs 11 residues. CDR1 and CDR2 from the germline V gene are SEHNR and FQNEAQ (reference sequence). CDR3 region: CASNSSYEEYF. CDR3 nucleotide sequence: TGTGCCAGCAACTCCTCCTACGAGGAGTACTTC. The full variable domain, in which reference TRBV7-9 and TRBJ2-7 provide the parts outside the CDR3, is DTGVSQNPRHKITKRGQNVTFRCDPISEHNRLYWYRQTLGQGPEFLTYFQNEAQLEKSRLLSDRFSAERPKGSFSTLEIQRTEQGDSAMYLCASNSSYEEYFGPGTRLTVT.

This rearrangement joins TRBV5-5 to TRBJ1-3; no definite D call. CDR3 length: 15 amino acids. Germline CDR1 is SGHKS and CDR2 is YYEKEE (reference sequence). The V end lost 2 bases, the J end lost 0 bases, and 9 bases lay between the germline ends. The CDR3 region is CASSFQAPSGNTIYF. Written as DNA, the CDR3 is TGTGCCAGCAGCTTCCAGGCTCCCTCTGGAAACACCATATATTTT.